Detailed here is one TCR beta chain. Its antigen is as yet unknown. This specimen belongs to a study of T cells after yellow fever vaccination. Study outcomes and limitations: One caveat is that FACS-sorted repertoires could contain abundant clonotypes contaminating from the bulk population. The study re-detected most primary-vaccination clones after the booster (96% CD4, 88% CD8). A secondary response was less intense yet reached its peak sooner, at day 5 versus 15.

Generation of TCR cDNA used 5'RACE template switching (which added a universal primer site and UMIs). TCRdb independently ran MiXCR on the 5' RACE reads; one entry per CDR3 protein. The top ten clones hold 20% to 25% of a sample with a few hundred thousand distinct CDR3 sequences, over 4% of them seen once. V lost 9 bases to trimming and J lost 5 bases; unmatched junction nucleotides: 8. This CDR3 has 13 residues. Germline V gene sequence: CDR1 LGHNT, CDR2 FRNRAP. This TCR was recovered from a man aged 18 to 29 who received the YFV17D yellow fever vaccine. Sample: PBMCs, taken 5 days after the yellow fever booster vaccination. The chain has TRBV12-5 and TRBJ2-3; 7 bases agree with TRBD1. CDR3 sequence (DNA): TGTGCTAGCCGGGACCCAGGGGGAGATACGCAGTATTTT. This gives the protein CASRDPGGDTQYF.